This entry describes one T cell receptor beta chain. The primer mix had 60 Vbeta and 13 Jbeta primers. Sequencing was performed with immunoSEQ multiplex PCR; in TCRdb, only in-frame clones are kept and a portion is missing. The sample includes more than 150,000 clones, 77% seen only once; the top ten take about 1.5%. Healthy bone marrow donors made up the cohort. The sample originates from a study of cytomegalovirus exposure and HLA in healthy donors. The sample taken for sequencing was PBMCs. The sequence was obtained from a man aged 18 to 29 in good health and CMV-seronegative.

The CDR3 region is CASSVGASPTGELFF. The CDR3 bases are TGTGCCAGTAGTGTAGGGGCGAGTCCTACCGGGGAGCTGTTTTTT. V usage is TRBV19 and J usage is TRBJ2-2, with D maybe TRBD1 (5 bases). This CDR3 comprises 15 residues. The V and J ends lost 5 bases and 5 bases respectively, with 15 bases between them. The germline V gene encodes CDR1 LNHDA and CDR2 SQIVND (reference sequence).